These T cell receptor beta chains were read from a single sample in a study of cytomegalovirus exposure and HLA in healthy donors. The table came from immunoSEQ multiplex PCR; TCRdb's copy has only in-frame clones and leaves some out. The sample shows about 140,000 clones, 70% to 85% of them seen only once. What was sequenced was PBMCs. These receptors were taken from a man aged 40-55 years in good health and CMV-seronegative. CDR3s include the opening cysteine and the closing phenylalanine or tryptophan. The order of the fields is V gene, D gene, clone size, J gene, CDR3 protein, CDR3 DNA. D genes are given only for firm matches. A row's size may be missing; if present it is once, few, many or a size class.

>TRBV10-2|NA|NA|TRBJ2-7
CASSYRAYEQYF
TGCGCCAGCAGTTACAGGGCCTACGAGCAGTACTTC
>TRBV19|TRBD2|once|TRBJ2-3
CASREGASGRKTDTQYF
TGTGCCAGTAGAGAGGGGGCCAGCGGGAGGAAGACAGATACGCAGTATTTT
>TRBV28|NA|NA|TRBJ1-3
CASLDRNSGNTIYF
TGTGCCAGCTTGGACAGAAACTCTGGAAACACCATATATTTT
>TRBV21-1|NA|few|TRBJ2-1
CASSNSGGLADNEQFF
TGTGCCAGCAGCAACAGTGGGGGACTAGCGGACAATGAGCAGTTCTTC
>TRBV5-4|TRBD1|few|TRBJ2-7
CASSMDRESSYEQYF
TGTGCCAGCAGCATGGACAGGGAGAGCTCCTACGAGCAGTACTTC
>TRBV27|NA|NA|TRBJ1-2
CASRNSLGPGYGYTF
TGTGCCAGCAGGAACTCCTTGGGGCCCGGCTATGGCTACACCTTC
>TRBV7-7|NA|NA|TRBJ2-3
CASSFSTANTDTQYF
TGTGCCAGCAGCTTCTCGACAGCCAACACAGATACGCAGTATTTT
>TRBV4-3|NA|NA|TRBJ2-2
CASSRGSAHPTGELFF
TGCGCCAGCAGCCGAGGGTCAGCCCACCCTACCGGGGAGCTGTTTTTT
>TRBV4-3|NA|NA|TRBJ2-5
CASSQGKLETQYF
TGCGCCAGCAGCCAAGGAAAGCTTGAGACCCAGTACTTC
>TRBV7-9|NA|few|TRBJ2-6
CASIFGGAGANGLTF
TGTGCCAGCATCTTTGGAGGGGCCGGGGCCAACGGCCTGACTTTC
>TRBV5-6|TRBD1|NA|TRBJ1-1
CASSSDRTFTEAFF
TGTGCCAGCAGCTCGGACAGGACGTTCACTGAAGCTTTCTTT
>TRBV19|TRBD1|NA|TRBJ2-5
CASSPQGGGETQYF
TGTGCCAGTAGTCCGCAAGGGGGCGGGGAGACCCAGTACTTC
>TRBV19|NA|NA|TRBJ2-1
CASSFRGGGKQFF
TGTGCCAGTAGTTTCAGGGGCGGGGGTAAGCAGTTCTTC
>TRBV4-1|NA|NA|TRBJ1-4
CASSRVQATNEKLFF
TGCGCCAGCAGCCGAGTACAGGCAACTAATGAAAAACTGTTTTTT
>TRBV28|TRBD1|NA|TRBJ2-1
CASSPMDRDYNEQFF
TGTGCCAGCAGTCCAATGGACAGGGACTACAATGAGCAGTTCTTC
>TRBV11-2|TRBD2|NA|TRBJ2-1
CASSPLAGVYNEQFF
TGTGCCAGCAGCCCGTTAGCGGGAGTCTACAATGAGCAGTTCTTC
>TRBV28|TRBD1|few|TRBJ1-1
CASSLNEWQAPTGDNTEAFF
TGTGCCAGCAGTTTAAATGAATGGCAAGCGCCTACAGGGGATAACACTGAAGCTTTCTTT
>TRBV23-1|NA|NA|TRBJ2-1
CASSPWTAYNEQFF
TGCGCCAGCAGTCCCTGGACAGCCTACAATGAGCAGTTCTTC
>TRBV5-1|NA|NA|TRBJ2-1
CASSLSLAYNEQFF
TGCGCCAGCAGCTTGTCCCTAGCTTACAATGAGCAGTTCTTC
>TRBV7-9|NA|few|TRBJ1-2
CASSEQGYGYTF
TGTGCCAGCAGCGAACAGGGCTATGGCTACACCTTC
>TRBV5-1|NA|NA|TRBJ2-3
CASSLRDSQGSQYF
TGCGCCAGCAGCTTGAGGGACTCCCAAGGGTCGCAGTATTTT
>TRBV30|TRBD1|few|TRBJ2-7
CASNRGQGGEQYF
TGTGCCTCTAACCGGGGACAGGGAGGGGAGCAGTACTTC
>TRBV7-2|TRBD2|NA|TRBJ2-1
CASSLADLAGNEQFF
TGTGCCAGCAGCTTAGCAGATCTAGCGGGGAATGAGCAGTTCTTC
>TRBV27|NA|few|TRBJ2-7
CASSFLGVSTTYEQYF
TGTGCCAGCAGTTTCCTAGGAGTTTCCACTACCTACGAGCAGTACTTC
>TRBV28|NA|NA|TRBJ2-5
CASRHWTVGETQYF
TGTGCCAGCAGACACTGGACAGTCGGGGAGACCCAGTACTTC
>TRBV5-1|NA|NA|TRBJ2-3
CASSLIDSSTDTQYF
TGCGCCAGCAGCTTGATAGACTCTAGCACAGATACGCAGTATTTT
>TRBV12-5|NA|NA|TRBJ1-2
CASGFEGDGYTF
TGTGCTAGTGGTTTTGAGGGGGACGGCTACACCTTC
>TRBV12-5|NA|NA|TRBJ2-1
CASGLYLGDEQFF
TGTGCTAGTGGTTTGTACCTAGGCGATGAGCAGTTCTTC
>TRBV5-4|TRBD2|once|TRBJ2-3
CASSPSGGASFTDTQYF
TGTGCCAGCAGCCCTAGCGGGGGGGCCAGTTTCACAGATACGCAGTATTTT
>TRBV10-3|TRBD2|NA|TRBJ2-7
CAIRPTSGSTYEQYF
TGTGCCATCAGACCTACTAGCGGGTCAACCTACGAGCAGTACTTC
>TRBV10-3|NA|NA|TRBJ2-3
CATSQGGDADTQYF
TGTGCCACCAGTCAAGGGGGGGACGCAGATACGCAGTATTTT
>TRBV10-3|TRBD1|NA|TRBJ2-7
CAIRDRVDEQYF
TGTGCCATCAGGGACAGGGTGGACGAGCAGTACTTC
>TRBV5-3|TRBD2|NA|TRBJ2-7
CARSLSLAGGREQYF
TGTGCCAGAAGCTTGAGTCTAGCGGGGGGGCGCGAGCAGTACTTC
>TRBV12-5|TRBD1|NA|TRBJ2-2
CASGLPPVGQGRTGELFF
TGTGCTAGTGGTTTGCCCCCGGTGGGACAGGGTAGGACCGGGGAGCTGTTTTTT
>TRBV5-1|TRBD1|few|TRBJ2-2
CASSRGQGASTGELFF
TGCGCCAGCAGCCGAGGACAGGGGGCTTCGACCGGGGAGCTGTTTTTT
>TRBV10-3|NA|once|TRBJ2-7
CAISEASASYEQYF
TGTGCCATCAGTGAAGCTAGCGCAAGTTACGAGCAGTACTTC
>TRBV4-1|TRBD2|NA|TRBJ2-1
CASSQGTSENYNEQFF
TGCGCCAGCAGCCAAGGGACTAGCGAGAACTACAATGAGCAGTTCTTC
>TRBV29-1|TRBD1|NA|TRBJ1-3
CSVEDSRQGSGNTIYF
TGCAGCGTTGAAGACTCCCGACAGGGTTCTGGAAACACCATATATTTT
>TRBV9|NA|NA|TRBJ2-5
CASSTAGVRGQETQYF
TGTGCCAGCAGCACAGCCGGAGTCAGGGGCCAAGAGACCCAGTACTTC
>TRBV10-3|NA|NA|TRBJ2-7
CAISEEQVGYEQYF
TGTGCCATCAGTGAAGAGCAGGTGGGCTACGAGCAGTACTTC
>TRBV29-1|NA|NA|TRBJ2-7
CSVGSGYEQYF
TGCAGCGTTGGTTCAGGGTACGAGCAGTACTTC
>TRBV15|NA|few|TRBJ2-7
CATSRDSTGEQYF
TGTGCCACCAGCAGAGATTCCACGGGGGAGCAGTACTTC
>TRBV7-8|TRBD2|NA|TRBJ2-5
CASSLAPTGLAVKETQYF
TGTGCCAGCAGCTTAGCACCTACGGGACTAGCAGTAAAAGAGACCCAGTACTTC
>TRBV4-1|NA|NA|TRBJ1-2
CASSHTGGGGYTF
TGCGCCAGCAGCCATACCGGTGGAGGGGGCTACACCTTC
>TRBV28|TRBD1|NA|TRBJ2-2
CASSLRGQGAAGELFF
TGTGCCAGCAGCCTTAGGGGACAGGGGGCGGCCGGGGAGCTGTTTTTT
>TRBV5-1|NA|NA|TRBJ1-1
CASSFAGMNTEAFF
TGCGCCAGCAGCTTCGCGGGAATGAACACTGAAGCTTTCTTT
>TRBV30|TRBD2|NA|TRBJ2-1
CAWTTSQNNEQFF
TGTGCCTGGACGACTAGCCAAAACAATGAGCAGTTCTTC
>TRBV6-6|TRBD2|NA|TRBJ2-7
CASLPSSGGTSYEQYF
TGTGCCAGCCTACCGAGTAGCGGGGGGACCAGCTACGAGCAGTACTTC
>TRBV7-2|NA|NA|TRBJ2-4
CASRVMEGAKNSQYF
TGTGCCAGCAGGGTAATGGAGGGGGCCAAAAACAGTCAGTACTTC
>TRBV10-3|TRBD1|NA|TRBJ2-3
CAISDRQGAGDTQYF
TGTGCCATCAGTGACAGGCAGGGGGCCGGAGATACGCAGTATTTT
>TRBV15|NA|NA|TRBJ1-5
CATSSQRGGQPQHF
TGTGCCACCAGCAGTCAAAGGGGGGGGCAGCCCCAGCATTTT
>TRBV27|NA|NA|TRBJ2-7
CASSPLGLSYEQYF
TGTGCCAGCAGCCCCCTGGGGCTCTCCTACGAGCAGTACTTC